The 7 T cell receptor beta chains below come from one sample, sequenced in a study of blood T cell repertoires in COVID-19. The method was immunoSEQ multiplex PCR; TCRdb's version includes in-frame clones alone and lacks a portion of them. Of fewer than 300,000 clones listed, 80% to 95% are singletons. The sample consisted of peripheral blood. The receptors were sampled from a woman in her 30s with COVID-19, enrolled during active disease.

The chain uses TRBV29-1 and TRBJ1-1, with 7 bases identical to TRBD1. This CDR3 region has 14 residues. Germline V gene data show CDR1 as SQVTM and CDR2 as ANQGSEA. V shed 7 bases and J 1 base; nucleotides not matched to a gene: 9. In DNA, the CDR3 is TGCAGCGCCATGAGGGGGCCAGGGAACACTGAAGCTTTCTTT. Its protein is CSAMRGPGNTEAFF.

The chain has TRBV6-6 and TRBJ2-7, with 7 bases aligning to TRBD2. Germline lookup yields CDR1 MNHNY and CDR2 SVGAGI (reference sequence). V was clipped by 8 bases and J by 9 bases; unmatched bases: 10. CDR3 length equals 12 residues. The CDR3 DNA is TGTGCCAGCGGGGCGGGAGAAACGGCGCAGTACTTC. It yields the protein CASGAGETAQYF.

The V call is TRBV6-4, the J call TRBJ2-1, with 10 bases lining up with TRBD2. The CDR3 consists of 14 residues. Germline CDR1 is MRHNA and CDR2 is SNTAGT. The junction had 6 bases not matched to a gene; V was cut back by 5 bases and J by 8 bases. The CDR3 here is CASSRAGGDDEQFF. Here the CDR3 DNA reads TGTGCCAGCAGTAGAGCGGGAGGGGATGATGAGCAGTTCTTC.

The rearrangement uses TRBV7-9 and TRBJ2-7, with TRBD2 as a possible D gene (5 bases). The CDR3 runs 14 residues. Germline loops: CDR1 SEHNR, CDR2 FQNEAQ (reference sequence). Trimming removed 1 base at V and 5 bases at J, with 12 bases between. CDR3 residues: CASSLVERGNEQYF. CDR3 DNA sequence: TGTGCCAGCAGCTTAGTGGAGCGAGGGAACGAGCAGTACTTC.

The gene calls are TRBV3-1 (or the pseudogene TRBV3-2) and TRBJ2-7; a weak D match, TRBD2 (6 bases). The CDR3 spans 16 residues. V lost 1 base, J lost 2 bases, and 15 bases lay in between. Germline V gene data show CDR1 as LGHDT and CDR2 as YNNKEL (reference sequence). CDR3 in DNA: TGTGCCAGCAGCCAAGGCTTCACGGGAGCCCCCTACGAGCAGTACTTC. Its translation: CASSQGFTGAPYEQYF.

The V and J genes are TRBV12-3 or TRBV12-4 and TRBJ1-3; D is ambiguous. The CDR3 runs 12 residues. With 6 bases removed from V and 3 bases from J, the gap between germline ends came to 6 bases. CDR3: CASRPGGNTIYF. In DNA form, the CDR3 reads TGTGCCAGCAGACCCGGTGGAAACACCATATATTTT.

The genes are TRBV27 and TRBJ1-4; 10 bases fit TRBD1. Germline CDR1 MNHEY, CDR2 SMNVEV (reference sequence). V shed 5 bases, J shed 3 bases, and the junction held 3 bases outside the gene matches. This CDR3 spans 15 amino acids. CDR3 in DNA: TGTGCCAGCAGTGCGGACAGGGGGGCTAATGAAAAACTGTTTTTT. Its translation is CASSADRGANEKLFF. The full variable domain, its missing parts supplied by reference TRBV27 and TRBJ1-4, is EAQVTQNPRYLITVTGKKLTVTCSQNMNHEYMSWYRQDPGLGLRQIYYSMNVEVTDKGDVPEGYKVSRKEKRNFPLILESPSPNQTSLYFCASSADRGANEKLFFGSGTQLSVL.